This T cell receptor beta chain appears in the sequencing data of a study of blood T cells in healthy people across ages. This clonotype was detected ten times or more. The CDR3 has 15 residues. CDR1 SQVTM and CDR2 ANQGSEA come from the germline V gene. V lost 3 bases to trimming and J lost 0 bases, with 12 bases between them. Total RNA, at least 6 micrograms per sample, was extracted from PBMCs. Using a J-beta primer mix together with a sample-barcoded 5' primer, a second PCR was run for about 7 to 12 cycles. TCRdb re-derived calls from the 5' RACE reads in MiXCR, one entry per CDR3 protein. The sample holds about 640,000 distinct CDR3 sequences, 25% to 35% seen once.

The chain combines TRBV29-1 with TRBJ2-1; D is perhaps TRBD1 or TRBD2 (5 bases each). Material for sequencing was blood. This sequence originates from a woman aged 80 or older in good health. CDR3: CSVDGGLSSYNEQFF. The CDR3 nucleotides read TGCAGCGTTGATGGGGGTCTGAGCTCCTACAATGAGCAGTTCTTC.